Given below is one T cell receptor beta chain in context. This sample is drawn from a study of CD8 T cells in Susac syndrome. Sequencing of TCR beta, carried out with a high-throughput approach, was applied to CD8+ and CD4+ T cells from the blood. The controls were healthy donors who were matched for age and sex. Random hexamers were used to reverse transcribe roughly 0.45 to 1 ug of RNA. It was immunoSEQ multiplex PCR that amplified TCR beta CDR3 across 54 Vbeta and 13 Jbeta. TCRdb fed the immunoSEQ multiplex PCR reads into MiXCR, producing one record per CDR3 protein. The top ten clones hold more than 0.45% of a sample with about 49,000 distinct CDR3 sequences, approximately 93% of them seen once. Input material: CD8+ T cells from PBMCs. The TCR originated in a human donor in good health.

The CDR3, as DNA: TGTGCCAGCAGTTTTTTGGCCTCTGGGGCCAACGTCCTGACTTTC. Encoded protein: CASSFLASGANVLTF. The genes are TRBV27 and TRBJ2-6; D is uncertain. The CDR3 sequence is 15 residues long. From germline, CDR1 is MNHEY and CDR2 SMNVEV (reference sequence). Trimming shortened V by 3 bases and J by 0 bases, and 6 bases separated the two germline ends.